Here is one T cell receptor beta chain with its context. The data are from a study of blood T cell repertoires in COVID-19. Study information: PBMCs, B-cell-depleted T cells, or T cells were the source of the cDNA or gDNA that made up the material.

Residents of under 25 US areas, aged roughly 18 to 95 years, made up the participants. The CDR3 totals 15 residues. The V and J ends lost 5 bases and 4 bases, in that order; junction bases with no gene match: 9. Germline loops: CDR1 SGHAT, CDR2 FQNNGV. As handled by the study authors: Amplification of reference gene primers was used by the study to estimate nucleated cell counts. The table came from immunoSEQ multiplex PCR; TCRdb's copy has only in-frame clones and leaves some out. V, J and clone size were drawn from that table, and D and trimming were deduced from the DNA. The sample records under 300,000 clones, around 88% being singletons.

Sequencing input: PBMCs or T cells enriched from blood (not recorded which). The receptor was derived from a woman aged 40 to 49 with acute COVID-19. V and J are TRBV11-2 and TRBJ2-5, with 8 bases that match TRBD1. The CDR3 reads CASSAQPTGGETQYF. CDR3 DNA sequence: TGTGCCAGCAGCGCCCAGCCCACAGGGGGAGAGACCCAGTACTTC.